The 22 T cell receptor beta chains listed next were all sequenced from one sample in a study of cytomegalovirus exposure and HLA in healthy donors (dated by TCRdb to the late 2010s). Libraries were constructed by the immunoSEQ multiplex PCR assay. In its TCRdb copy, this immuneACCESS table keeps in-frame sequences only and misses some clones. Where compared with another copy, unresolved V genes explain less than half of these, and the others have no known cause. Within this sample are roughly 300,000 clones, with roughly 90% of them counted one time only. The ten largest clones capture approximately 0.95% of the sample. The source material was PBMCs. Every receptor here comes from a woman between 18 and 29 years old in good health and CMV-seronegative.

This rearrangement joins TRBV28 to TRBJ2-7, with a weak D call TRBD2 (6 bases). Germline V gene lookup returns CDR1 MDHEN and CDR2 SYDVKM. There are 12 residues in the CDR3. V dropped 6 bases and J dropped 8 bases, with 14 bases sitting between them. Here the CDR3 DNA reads TGTGCCAGCAGCGGGAGTGTACGTCAGCAGTACTTC. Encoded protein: CASSGSVRQQYF.

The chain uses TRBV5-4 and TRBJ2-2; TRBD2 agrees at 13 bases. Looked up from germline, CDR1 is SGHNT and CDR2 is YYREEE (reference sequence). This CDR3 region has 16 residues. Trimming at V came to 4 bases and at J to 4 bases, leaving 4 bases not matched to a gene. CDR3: CASSPGLAGPTGELFF. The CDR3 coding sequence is TGTGCCAGCAGCCCGGGACTAGCGGGACCCACCGGGGAGCTGTTTTTT.

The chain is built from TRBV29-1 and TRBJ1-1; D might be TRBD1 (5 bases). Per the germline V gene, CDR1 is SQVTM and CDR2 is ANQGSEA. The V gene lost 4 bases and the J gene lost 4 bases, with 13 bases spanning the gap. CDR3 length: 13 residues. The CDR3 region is CSVGGGDSTEAFF. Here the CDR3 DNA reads TGCAGCGTTGGCGGGGGAGACTCCACTGAAGCTTTCTTT.

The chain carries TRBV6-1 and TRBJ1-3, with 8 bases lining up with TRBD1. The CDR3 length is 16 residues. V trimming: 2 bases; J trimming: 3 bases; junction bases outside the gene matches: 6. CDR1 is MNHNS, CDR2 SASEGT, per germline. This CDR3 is CASSERDRSFGNTIYF. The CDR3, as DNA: TGTGCCAGCAGTGAAAGGGACAGGTCATTTGGAAACACCATATATTTT.

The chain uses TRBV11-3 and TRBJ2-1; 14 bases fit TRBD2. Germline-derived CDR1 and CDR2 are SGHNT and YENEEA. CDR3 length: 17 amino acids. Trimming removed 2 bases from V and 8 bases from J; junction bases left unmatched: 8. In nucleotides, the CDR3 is TGTGCCAGCAGCTTACGGGGGACTAGCGGGGGCACGGATGAGCAGTTCTTC. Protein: CASSLRGTSGGTDEQFF.

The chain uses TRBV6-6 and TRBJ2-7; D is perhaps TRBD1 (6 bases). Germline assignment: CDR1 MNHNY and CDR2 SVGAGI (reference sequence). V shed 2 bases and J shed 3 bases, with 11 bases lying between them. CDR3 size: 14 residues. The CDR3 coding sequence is TGTGCCAGCAGTTACGGGGGCGACCTCTACGAGCAGTACTTC. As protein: CASSYGGDLYEQYF.

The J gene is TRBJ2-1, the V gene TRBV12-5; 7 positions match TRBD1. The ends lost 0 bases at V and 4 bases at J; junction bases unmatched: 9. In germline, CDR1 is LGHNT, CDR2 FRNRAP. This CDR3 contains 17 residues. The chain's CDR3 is CASGLVLDRAQYNEQFF. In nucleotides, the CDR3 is TGTGCTAGTGGTTTGGTACTCGACAGGGCTCAGTACAATGAGCAGTTCTTC.

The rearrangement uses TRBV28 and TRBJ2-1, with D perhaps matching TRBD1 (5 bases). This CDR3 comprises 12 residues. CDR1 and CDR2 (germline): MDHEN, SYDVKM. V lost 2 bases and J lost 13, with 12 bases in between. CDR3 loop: CASSLVGQHQFF. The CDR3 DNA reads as TGTGCCAGCAGTTTAGTGGGGCAGCACCAGTTCTTC.

CDR3 in amino acids: CASSSGMTDTQYF. The CDR3 nucleotides read TGTGCCAGCAGCTCCGGGATGACAGATACGCAGTATTTT. The chain links TRBV7-6 to TRBJ2-3, with a weak D call TRBD2 (5 bases). Germline CDR1 SGHVS, CDR2 FNYEAQ. The CDR3 extends over 13 amino acids. V was clipped by 4 bases and J by 3 bases, with 8 bases between them.

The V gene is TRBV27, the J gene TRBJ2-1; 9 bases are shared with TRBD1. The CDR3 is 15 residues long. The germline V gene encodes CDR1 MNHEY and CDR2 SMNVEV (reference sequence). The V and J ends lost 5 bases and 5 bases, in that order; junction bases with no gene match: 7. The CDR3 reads CASSILRDRDNEQFF. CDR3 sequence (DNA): TGTGCCAGCAGTATACTCCGGGACAGGGACAATGAGCAGTTCTTC.

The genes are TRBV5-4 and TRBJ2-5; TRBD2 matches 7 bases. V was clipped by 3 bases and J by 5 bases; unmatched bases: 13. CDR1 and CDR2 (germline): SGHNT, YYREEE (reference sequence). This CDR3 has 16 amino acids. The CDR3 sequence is CASSSRREGSGETQYF. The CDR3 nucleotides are TGTGCCAGCAGCTCGCGGAGGGAGGGGTCAGGGGAGACCCAGTACTTC.

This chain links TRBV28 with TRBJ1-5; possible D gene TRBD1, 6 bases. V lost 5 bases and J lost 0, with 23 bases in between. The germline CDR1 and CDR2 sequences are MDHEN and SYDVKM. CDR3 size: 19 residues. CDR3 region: CASSTLQGGFLNSNQPQHF. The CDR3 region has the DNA TGTGCCAGCAGTACACTACAGGGTGGTTTTCTCAATAGCAATCAGCCCCAGCATTTT.

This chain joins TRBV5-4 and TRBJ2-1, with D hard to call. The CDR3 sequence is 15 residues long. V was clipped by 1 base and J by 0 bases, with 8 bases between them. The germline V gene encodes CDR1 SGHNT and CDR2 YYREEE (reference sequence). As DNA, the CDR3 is TGTGCCAGCAGCTTGCCAGGTAGCTCCTACAATGAGCAGTTCTTC. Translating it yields CASSLPGSSYNEQFF.

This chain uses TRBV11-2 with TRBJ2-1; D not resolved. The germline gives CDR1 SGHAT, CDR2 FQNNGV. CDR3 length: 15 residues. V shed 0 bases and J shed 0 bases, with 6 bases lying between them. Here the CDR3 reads CASSLEWSSYNEQFF. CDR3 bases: TGTGCCAGCAGCTTAGAATGGAGCTCCTACAATGAGCAGTTCTTC. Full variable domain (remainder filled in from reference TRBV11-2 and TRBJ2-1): EAGVAQSPRYKIIEKRQSVAFWCNPISGHATLYWYQQILGQGPKLLIQFQNNGVVDDSQLPKDRFSAERLKGVDSTLKIQPAKLEDSAVYLCASSLEWSSYNEQFFGPGTRLTVL.

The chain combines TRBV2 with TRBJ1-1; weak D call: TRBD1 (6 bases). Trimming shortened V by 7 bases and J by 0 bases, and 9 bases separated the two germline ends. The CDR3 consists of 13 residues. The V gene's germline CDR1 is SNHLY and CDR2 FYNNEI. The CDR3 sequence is CASTGQMNTEAFF. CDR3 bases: TGTGCCAGCACTGGACAGATGAACACTGAAGCTTTCTTT.

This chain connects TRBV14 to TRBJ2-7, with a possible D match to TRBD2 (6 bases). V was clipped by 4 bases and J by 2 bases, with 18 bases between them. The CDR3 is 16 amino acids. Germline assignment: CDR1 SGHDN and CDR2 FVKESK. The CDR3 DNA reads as TGTGCCAGCAGCCCAGAGGGATGGAGGGATACCTACGAGCAGTACTTC. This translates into CASSPEGWRDTYEQYF.

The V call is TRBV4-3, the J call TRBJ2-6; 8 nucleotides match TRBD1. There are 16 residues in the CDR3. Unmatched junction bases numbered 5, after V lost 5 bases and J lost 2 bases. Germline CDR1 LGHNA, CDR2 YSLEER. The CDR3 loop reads CASSYQTGAGANVLTF. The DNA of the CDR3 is TGCGCCAGCAGCTACCAGACAGGGGCTGGGGCCAACGTCCTGACTTTC.

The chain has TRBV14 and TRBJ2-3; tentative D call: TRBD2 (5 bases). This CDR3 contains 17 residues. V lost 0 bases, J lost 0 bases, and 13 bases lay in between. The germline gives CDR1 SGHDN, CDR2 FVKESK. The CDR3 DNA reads TGTGCCAGCAGCCAAGATGCAGGAGAGGGTAGCACAGATACGCAGTATTTT. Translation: CASSQDAGEGSTDTQYF.

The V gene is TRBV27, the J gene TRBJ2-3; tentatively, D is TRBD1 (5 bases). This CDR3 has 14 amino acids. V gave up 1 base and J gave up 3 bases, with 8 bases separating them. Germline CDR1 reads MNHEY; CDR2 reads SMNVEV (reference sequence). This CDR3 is CASSLYRQTDTQYF. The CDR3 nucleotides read TGTGCCAGCAGTTTATACAGACAGACAGATACGCAGTATTTT.

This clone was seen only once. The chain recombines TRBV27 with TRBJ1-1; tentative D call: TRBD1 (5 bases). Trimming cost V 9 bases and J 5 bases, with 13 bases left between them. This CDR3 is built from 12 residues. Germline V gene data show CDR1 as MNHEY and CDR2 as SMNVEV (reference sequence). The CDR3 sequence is CARGHTQTEAFF. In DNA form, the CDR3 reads TGTGCCAGGGGGCACACCCAAACTGAAGCTTTCTTT.

The DNA for the CDR3 is TGCGCCAGCAGCCGATCCGGGACAGCTGGAAACACCATATATTTT. Its protein is CASSRSGTAGNTIYF. The chain combines TRBV4-3 with TRBJ1-3; 7 bases line up with TRBD1. CDR3 length: 15 residues. Germline V CDR1 and CDR2: LGHNA, YSLEER. Trimming cost V 4 bases and J 2 bases; bases outside gene matches: 5.

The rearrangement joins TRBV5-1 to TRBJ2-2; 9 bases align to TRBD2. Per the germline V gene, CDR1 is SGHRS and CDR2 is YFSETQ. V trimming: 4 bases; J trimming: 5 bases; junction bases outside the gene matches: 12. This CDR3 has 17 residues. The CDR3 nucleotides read TGCGCCAGCAGCCCCCGTAGCGGGAGAGATTATACCGGGGAGCTGTTTTTT. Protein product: CASSPRSGRDYTGELFF.